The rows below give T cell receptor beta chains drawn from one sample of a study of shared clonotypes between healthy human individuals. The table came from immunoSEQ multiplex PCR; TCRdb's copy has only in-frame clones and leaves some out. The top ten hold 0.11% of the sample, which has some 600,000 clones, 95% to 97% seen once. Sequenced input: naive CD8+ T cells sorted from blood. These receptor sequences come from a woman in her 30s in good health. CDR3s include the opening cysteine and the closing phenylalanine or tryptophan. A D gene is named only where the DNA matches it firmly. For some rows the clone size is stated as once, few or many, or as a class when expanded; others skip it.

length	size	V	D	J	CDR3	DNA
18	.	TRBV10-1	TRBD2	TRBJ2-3	CASSELPLAGGLADTQYF	TGCGCCAGCAGTGAGTTACCCCTAGCGGGAGGGCTTGCAGATACGCAGTATTTT
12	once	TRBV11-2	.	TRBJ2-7	CASSPRSYEQYF	TGTGCCAGCAGCCCACGTTCCTACGAGCAGTACTTC
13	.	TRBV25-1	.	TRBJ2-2	CASSGVFAGELFF	TGTGCCAGCAGTGGGGTGTTTGCCGGGGAGCTGTTTTTT
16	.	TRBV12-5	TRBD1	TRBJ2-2	CASGLEWTGDPGELFF	TGTGCTAGTGGTTTGGAATGGACAGGGGATCCCGGGGAGCTGTTTTTT
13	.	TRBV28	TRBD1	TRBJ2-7	CASSYRGKDEQYF	TGTGCCAGCAGTTACAGGGGAAAGGACGAGCAGTACTTC
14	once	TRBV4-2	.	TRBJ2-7	CASSQETTDYEQYF	TGTGCCAGCAGCCAAGAGACTACCGACTACGAGCAGTACTTC
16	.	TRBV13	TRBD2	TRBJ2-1	CASSHPEGGRANEQFF	TGTGCCAGCAGCCACCCTGAGGGCGGGAGGGCGAATGAGCAGTTCTTC
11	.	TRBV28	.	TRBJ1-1	CASSTGTLIFF	TGTGCCAGCAGCACGGGGACACTTATATTCTTT
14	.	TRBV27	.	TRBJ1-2	CASSSNPGTYGYTF	TGTGCCAGCAGTTCGAACCCCGGAACCTATGGCTACACCTTC
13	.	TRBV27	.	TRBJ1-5	CASSLDFTQPQHF	TGTGCCAGCAGTTTAGATTTTACTCAGCCCCAGCATTTT
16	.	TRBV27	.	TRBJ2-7	CASSLYPGAAENEQYF	TGTGCCAGCAGTTTATATCCGGGGGCGGCGGAGAACGAGCAGTACTTC
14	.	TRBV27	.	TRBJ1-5	CASSLAGAGQPQHF	TGTGCCAGCAGTTTAGCTGGGGCGGGTCAGCCCCAGCATTTT
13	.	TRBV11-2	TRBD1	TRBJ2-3	CAGGQGASDTQYF	TGTGCCGGGGGACAGGGGGCGTCAGATACGCAGTATTTT
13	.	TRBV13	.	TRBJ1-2	CASSPGGAYGYTF	TGTGCCAGCAGCCCGGGTGGGGCCTATGGCTACACCTTC
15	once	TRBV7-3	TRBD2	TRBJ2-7	CASSWTSGYSYEQYF	TGTGCCAGCAGCTGGACTAGCGGGTACTCCTACGAGCAGTACTTC
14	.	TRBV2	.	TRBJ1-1	CASSERGMNTEAFF	TGTGCCAGCAGTGAAAGGGGGATGAACACTGAAGCTTTCTTT